These 24 T cell receptor beta chains share one sample of origin, sequenced in a study of human T cells and chemical hapten exposure. TCRdb analysed the RACE reads with MiXCR anew, one entry per CDR3 protein. The sample yields approximately 84,000 distinct CDR3 sequences, 11% seen once. This sample's time point: patch test 2, 6 weeks after DPC sensitization. The treatment is: therapeutic diphenylcyclopropenone sensitization with weekly scalp DPC. Sequenced here: whole blood, sampled in connection with sensitization to the hapten diphenylcyclopropenone (DPC). These receptors were obtained from a man aged 18 to 29 with alopecia areata. Some clones in this sample may be carry-over from other donors' samples.

This clonotype turned up a few times. The V gene is TRBV7-2, the J gene TRBJ1-1; D is possibly TRBD1 (6 bases). V was cut by 5 bases and J by 8 bases, with 15 bases left in between. CDR3 length: 13 residues. Germline V gives CDR1 SGHTA, CDR2 FQGNSA. Here the CDR3 DNA reads TGTGCCAGCAGCCGAAATCTCGGGACAGAAGCTTTCTTT. As protein: CASSRNLGTEAFF. Full variable domain (outside the CDR3, taken from reference TRBV7-2 and TRBJ1-1): GAGVSQSPSNKVTEKGKDVELRCDPISGHTALYWYRQSLGQGLEFLIYFQGNSAPDKSGLPSDRFSAERTGGSVSTLTIQRTQQEDSAVYLCASSRNLGTEAFFGQGTRLTVV.

The chain combines TRBV7-9 with TRBJ2-5; D not certain. The CDR3 length is 12 residues. CDR1 SEHNR and CDR2 FQNEAQ come from the germline V gene (reference sequence). Trimming stripped 2 bases from V and 5 bases from J, with 6 bases between. CDR3 in DNA: TGTGCCAGCAGCTTAAGGTCCGAGACCCAGTACTTC. Its protein product is CASSLRSETQYF.

This clonotype was picked up a small number of times. The rearrangement uses TRBV9 and TRBJ2-3; D unclear. The CDR3 contains 15 residues. Germline V gene lookup returns CDR1 SGDLS and CDR2 YYNGEE. The V gene lost 5 bases and the J gene lost 0 bases, with 13 bases spanning the gap. In DNA form, the CDR3 reads TGTGCCAGCAGTTCGATGGTGGGGAGCACAGATACGCAGTATTTT. This gives the protein CASSSMVGSTDTQYF.

This clonotype appeared many times. This sequence joins TRBV20-1 and TRBJ2-1; 9 bases fit TRBD1. Germline trimming cut 3 bases from V and 6 bases from J; bases unmatched to any gene: 9. Germline V lookup: CDR1 DFQATT, CDR2 SNEGSKA (reference sequence). This CDR3 has 15 residues. CDR3: CSARRGQGVSNEQFF. CDR3 coding DNA: TGCAGTGCTAGGAGGGGACAGGGAGTGAGCAATGAGCAGTTCTTC.

The chain recombines TRBV7-2 with TRBJ2-7, with D unresolved. The V gene lost 6 bases and the J gene lost 3 bases, with 12 bases spanning the gap. In germline, CDR1 is SGHTA, CDR2 FQGNSA. The CDR3 has 13 residues. CDR3 sequence (DNA): TGTGCCAGCAGTCCCCGGGTCCACTACGAGCAGTACTTC. Amino acids: CASSPRVHYEQYF.

This clonotype appeared many times. This chain connects TRBV6-5 to TRBJ2-2; unclear D gene. The germline V gene encodes CDR1 MNHEY and CDR2 SVGAGI. V was shortened by 6 bases and J by 0 bases, with 5 bases between the two germline ends. The CDR3 is 13 amino acids. The CDR3 region has the DNA TGTGCCAGCAGGGTCTCGAACACCGGGGAGCTGTTTTTT. Translating it yields CASRVSNTGELFF.

This clonotype occurred many times. The chain couples TRBV4-1 to TRBJ1-1; maybe TRBD1 (6 bases). Between the trimmed V and J ends, which lost 0 bases and 0 bases, there was a span of 11 bases. The CDR3 extends over 16 amino acids. Germline loops: CDR1 MGHRA, CDR2 YSYEKL. Here the CDR3 DNA reads TGCGCCAGCAGCCAAGATCTATACAGGGTGAACACTGAAGCTTTCTTT. Protein product: CASSQDLYRVNTEAFF.

In its sample, this clonotype was seen many times. This sequence joins TRBV12-3 or TRBV12-4 and TRBJ2-7, with D perhaps matching TRBD1 (6 bases). V lost 4 bases, J lost 1 base, and 26 bases lay in between. The CDR3 totals 19 residues. CDR3 in amino acids: CASSSVDIQSWDISYEQYF. CDR3 nucleotides: TGTGCCAGCAGTTCGGTGGATATTCAGTCCTGGGACATATCCTACGAGCAGTACTTC.

This clonotype showed up just a few times. This chain links TRBV10-3 with TRBJ2-7; D might be TRBD1 or TRBD2, each matching 6 bases. Germline CDR1 ENHRY, CDR2 SYGVKD. With 10 bases removed from V and 7 bases from J, the gap between germline ends came to 23 bases. This CDR3 spans 14 amino acids. The CDR3 here is CATLEGSGAGEQYV. The CDR3 region has the DNA TGTGCCACCCTGGAGGGATCAGGGGCGGGTGAGCAGTACGTC.

This clonotype was counted at least ten times. The chain combines TRBV7-9 with TRBJ2-5, with a weak D call TRBD1 (6 bases). The CDR3 is made up of 13 amino acids. V was shortened by 5 bases and J by 5 bases, with 12 bases between the two germline ends. Germline V gene lookup returns CDR1 SEHNR and CDR2 FQNEAQ (reference sequence). CDR3 residues: CASSLTGAETQYF. CDR3 coding DNA: TGTGCCAGCAGCCTGACAGGCGCCGAGACCCAGTACTTC.

This clonotype was detected only a few times. The gene calls are TRBV15 and TRBJ1-6; D is unresolved. Germline-derived CDR1 and CDR2 are LNHNV and YYDKDF (reference sequence). The CDR3 is made up of 14 amino acids. V lost 0 bases, J lost 8 bases, and 8 bases lay in between. The CDR3 loop reads CATSRETRDSPLHF. DNA of the CDR3: TGTGCCACCAGCAGAGAAACTAGGGATTCACCCCTCCACTTT.

This clonotype was seen at least ten times. This chain uses TRBV6-5 with TRBJ1-1, with D uncertain. The germline V gene encodes CDR1 MNHEY and CDR2 SVGAGI. The ends were cut back, 5 bases at V and 1 base at J, with 14 bases in the middle. The CDR3 is 15 residues long. The CDR3: CASSPNPLPNTEAFF. The CDR3 DNA sequence: TGTGCCAGCAGTCCAAACCCCCTCCCGAACACTGAAGCTTTCTTT.

This clonotype was picked up a small number of times. The chain couples TRBV4-2 to TRBJ2-5; TRBD2 matches 7 bases. CDR1 and CDR2 from the germline V gene are LGHNA and YNFKEQ. The length of the CDR3 is 16 residues. Trimming cost V 1 base and J 5 bases; bases outside gene matches: 10. The CDR3 spells CASSQVLADYEETQYF. CDR3 DNA: TGTGCCAGCAGCCAAGTCCTAGCGGACTATGAGGAGACCCAGTACTTC.

In this sample, this clonotype turned up a few times. This chain connects TRBV4-3 to TRBJ1-1; tentative D call: TRBD1 (5 bases). The CDR3 runs 13 residues. The germline V and J ends were trimmed by 4 bases and 0 bases, with 6 bases remaining between them. Per the germline V gene, CDR1 is LGHNA and CDR2 is YSLEER. The CDR3 region is CASSRDVNTEAFF. The CDR3 DNA reads as TGCGCCAGCAGCCGGGACGTGAACACTGAAGCTTTCTTT.

The table lists this clonotype with a few counts. The rearrangement uses TRBV29-1 and TRBJ1-2; D call uncertain. This CDR3 spans 14 amino acids. Trimming stripped 1 base from V and 6 bases from J, with 15 bases between. CDR1 SQVTM and CDR2 ANQGSEA come from the germline V gene. The CDR3 loop reads CSVEGRPTHHGYTF. The CDR3, as DNA: TGCAGCGTTGAAGGTCGGCCTACCCATCATGGCTACACCTTC.

This clonotype was seen at least ten times. The V gene is TRBV6-4, the J gene TRBJ1-1, with a possible D match to TRBD1 (5 bases). This CDR3 has 13 amino acids. The V gene's germline CDR1 is MRHNA and CDR2 SNTAGT. V was clipped by 4 bases and J by 5 bases, with 11 bases between them. CDR3 sequence (DNA): TGTGCCAGCAGTGTAGAGGGGAGAACTGAAGCTTTCTTT. Translated: CASSVEGRTEAFF.

The chain joins TRBV28 to TRBJ2-5, with 8 nucleotides matching TRBD1. Germline V gene data show CDR1 as MDHEN and CDR2 as SYDVKM. The CDR3 extends over 17 amino acids. The V and J ends lost 8 bases and 4 bases, in that order; junction bases with no gene match: 18. In DNA, the CDR3 is TGTGCCAGCCCGCCCCTACTCCAGGGGGCTAAAGGAGAGACCCAGTACTTC. Translation gives CASPPLLQGAKGETQYF.

This clonotype was recorded many times. The gene calls are TRBV18 and TRBJ1-3, with D perhaps matching TRBD1 (5 bases). The CDR3 length is 15 residues. Trimming removed 0 bases from V and 6 bases from J, with 12 bases in between. Germline CDR1 reads KGHSH; CDR2 reads LQKENI. For the CDR3, the DNA is TGTGCCAGCTCACCACCGGGCAGGGTCGAAAACACCATATATTTT. Residues: CASSPPGRVENTIYF.

This clonotype was seen at least ten times. The V and J genes are TRBV18 and TRBJ2-1, with D perhaps matching TRBD2 (6 bases). CDR3 length equals 12 residues. The germline V gene encodes CDR1 KGHSH and CDR2 LQKENI. Deletions cut 2 bases from V and 9 bases from J, with 8 bases between. CDR3 sequence reads: CASSPGGAEQFF. CDR3 coding DNA: TGTGCCAGCTCACCAGGAGGGGCTGAGCAGTTCTTC.

This clonotype has only a few counts. The chain recombines TRBV4-1 with TRBJ2-5; D is possibly TRBD1 or TRBD2 (5 bases each). The CDR3 runs 14 residues. CDR1 is MGHRA, CDR2 YSYEKL, per germline. V was pared by 1 base and J by 4 bases, with 10 bases between. DNA of the CDR3: TGCGCCAGCAGCCAAGTCCCGAGGGGAGAGACCCAGTACTTC. Amino acids: CASSQVPRGETQYF.

This clonotype occurred many times. CDR3 nucleotides: TGTGCCAGCAGCCGGGACAGTAATCAGCCCCAGCATTTT. Its translation is CASSRDSNQPQHF. V gene TRBV6-2 or TRBV6-3 combines with J gene TRBJ1-5, with 7 bases fitting TRBD1. CDR1 and CDR2 (germline): MNHEY, SVGEGT. Trimming took 6 bases from V and 4 from J; bases not matched to a gene: 3. This CDR3 region has 13 residues.

This clonotype showed up many times. The chain joins TRBV29-1 to TRBJ1-5; 7 positions match TRBD1. The CDR3 length is 13 residues. J gave up 5 bases and V 4 bases, and 5 bases lay outside the gene matches. Germline values: CDR1 SQVTM, CDR2 ANQGSEA. The CDR3 loop reads CSVAPTGHQPQHF. CDR3 nucleotide sequence: TGCAGCGTTGCGCCGACAGGGCATCAGCCCCAGCATTTT.

The V and J genes are TRBV7-2 and TRBJ1-6, with a weak D call TRBD1 (6 bases). CDR1 and CDR2 (germline): SGHTA, FQGNSA. This CDR3 contains 14 residues. V shed 6 bases and J shed 10 bases, with 16 bases lying between them. The chain's CDR3 is CASSPQGVGSPLHF. In DNA form, the CDR3 reads TGTGCCAGCAGTCCACAGGGAGTCGGCTCACCCCTCCACTTT.

J is TRBJ1-2 and V is TRBV29-1; D not resolved. V was shortened by 2 bases and J by 5 bases, with 0 bases between the two germline ends. CDR1 SQVTM and CDR2 ANQGSEA come from the germline V gene. The CDR3 spans 9 residues. The CDR3 nucleotides are TGCAGCGTTGAATATGGCTACACCTTC. This sequence encodes CSVEYGYTF.